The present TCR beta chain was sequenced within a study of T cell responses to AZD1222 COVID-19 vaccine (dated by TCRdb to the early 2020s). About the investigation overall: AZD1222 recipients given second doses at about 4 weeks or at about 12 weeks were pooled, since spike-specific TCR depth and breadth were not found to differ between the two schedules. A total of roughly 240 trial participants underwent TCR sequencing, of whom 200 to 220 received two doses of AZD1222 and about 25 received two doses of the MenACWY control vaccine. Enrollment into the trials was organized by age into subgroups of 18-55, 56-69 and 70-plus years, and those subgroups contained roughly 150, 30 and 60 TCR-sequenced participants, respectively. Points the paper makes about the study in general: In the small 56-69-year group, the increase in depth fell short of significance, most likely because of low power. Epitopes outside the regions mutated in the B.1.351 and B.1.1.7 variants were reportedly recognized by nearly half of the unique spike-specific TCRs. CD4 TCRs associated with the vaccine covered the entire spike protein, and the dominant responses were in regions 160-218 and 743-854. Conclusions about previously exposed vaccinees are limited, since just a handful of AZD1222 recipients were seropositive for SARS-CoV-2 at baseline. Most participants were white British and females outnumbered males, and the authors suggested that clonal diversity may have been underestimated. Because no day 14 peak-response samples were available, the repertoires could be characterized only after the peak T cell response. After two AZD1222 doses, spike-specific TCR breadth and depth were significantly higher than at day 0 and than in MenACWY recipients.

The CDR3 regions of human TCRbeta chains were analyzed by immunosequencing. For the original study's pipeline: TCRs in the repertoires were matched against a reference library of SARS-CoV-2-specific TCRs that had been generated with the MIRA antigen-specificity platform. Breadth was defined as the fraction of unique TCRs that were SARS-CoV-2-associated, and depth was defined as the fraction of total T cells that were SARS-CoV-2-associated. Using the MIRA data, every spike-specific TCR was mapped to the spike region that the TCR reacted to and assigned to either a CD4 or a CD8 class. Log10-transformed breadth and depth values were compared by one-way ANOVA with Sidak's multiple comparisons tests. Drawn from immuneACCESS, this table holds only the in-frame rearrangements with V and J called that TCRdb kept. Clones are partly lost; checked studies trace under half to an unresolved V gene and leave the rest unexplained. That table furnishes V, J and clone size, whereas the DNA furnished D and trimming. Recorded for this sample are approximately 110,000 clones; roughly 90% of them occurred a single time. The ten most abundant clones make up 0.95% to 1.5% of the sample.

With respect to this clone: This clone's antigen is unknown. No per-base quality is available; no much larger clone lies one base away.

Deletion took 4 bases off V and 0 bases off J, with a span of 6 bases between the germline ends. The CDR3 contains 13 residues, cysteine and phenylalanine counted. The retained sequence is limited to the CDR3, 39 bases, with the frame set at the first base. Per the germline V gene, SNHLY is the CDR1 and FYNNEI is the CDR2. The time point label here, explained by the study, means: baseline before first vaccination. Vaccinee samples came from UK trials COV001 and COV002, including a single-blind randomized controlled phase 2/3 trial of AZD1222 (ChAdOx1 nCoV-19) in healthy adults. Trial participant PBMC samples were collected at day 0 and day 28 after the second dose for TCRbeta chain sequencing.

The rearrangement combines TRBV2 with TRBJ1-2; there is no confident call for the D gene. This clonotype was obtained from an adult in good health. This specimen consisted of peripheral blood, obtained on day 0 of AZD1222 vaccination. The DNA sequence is TGTGCCAGCAGTGGGAGAGCTAACTATGGCTACACCTTC. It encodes CASSGRANYGYTF.